The entry below describes one T cell receptor beta chain. Its antigen is unidentified. The V end was cut by 0 bases, the J end by 5 bases, with 17 bases between. Germline lookup yields CDR1 SGHRS and CDR2 YFSETQ. This CDR3 region has 16 residues. Primers: 60 V beta forward and 13 J beta reverse. Data came from immunoSEQ multiplex PCR; TCRdb stores just in-frame clones and leaves some out. The sample contains roughly 100,000 clones, 90% of which appear only once. Time point denoted: after dendritic cell vaccination, including at tumor progression/relapse. Before vaccination, two weeks after the third vaccination, and at progression, PBMC were collected. This sample was included in a study of glioma-infiltrating T cells after dendritic cell vaccination. Study outcomes and limitations: Higher pretreatment TIL content predicted longer progression-free time and survival.

The receptor was derived from a human donor with glioblastoma. The rearrangement links TRBV5-1 to TRBJ2-5; perhaps TRBD2 as D (5 bases). Specimen: blood, collected after dendritic cell vaccination. CDR3 protein: CASSLAAREPLETQYF. In DNA form, the CDR3 reads TGCGCCAGCAGCTTGGCGGCTAGGGAGCCTCTGGAGACCCAGTACTTC.